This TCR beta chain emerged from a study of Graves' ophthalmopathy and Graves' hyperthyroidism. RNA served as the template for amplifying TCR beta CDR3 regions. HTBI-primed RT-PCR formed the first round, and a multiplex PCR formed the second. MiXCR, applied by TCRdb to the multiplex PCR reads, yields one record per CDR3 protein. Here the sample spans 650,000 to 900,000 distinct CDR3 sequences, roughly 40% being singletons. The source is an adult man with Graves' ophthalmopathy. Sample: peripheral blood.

The CDR3: CASSGTGGLIRTTNEKLFF. The CDR3 coding sequence is TGTGCCAGCAGTGGGACAGGGGGCTTAATAAGGACAACTAATGAAAAACTGTTTTTT. The rearrangement uses TRBV25-1 and TRBJ1-4; 11 bases fit TRBD1. CDR1 is MGHDK and CDR2 is SYGVNS in the germline V gene. J lost 0 bases, V lost 4 bases, and 10 bases had no gene match. CDR3 size: 19 residues.